This TCR beta chain is drawn from a study of blood T cells in healthy people across ages. With respect to this clonotype: Its antigen is as yet unknown.

The CDR3 has 12 residues. V gave up 0 bases and J gave up 6 bases, with 6 bases separating them. Germline V gene lookup returns CDR1 DFQATT and CDR2 SNEGSKA (reference sequence). Study-wide results and limits: Significant beta diversity loss was already apparent by age approximately 36, declining roughly linearly. Naive and antigen-experienced cells were not separated, limiting conclusive comparison. With donor CMV status unknown, expanded clonotype changes were possibly confounded. Relative to aged donors, long-lived donors carried more naive CD4+ cells and displayed higher diversity.

A second PCR, run for about 6 to 11 cycles, used a sample-barcoded 5' primer plus a J-beta primer mix. Each CDR3 protein is one row after TCRdb ran MiXCR on the 5' RACE reads. Among about 1.5 million distinct CDR3 sequences listed, roughly 43% were seen once. The J gene is TRBJ2-1, the V gene TRBV20-1, with unresolved D. The clonotype comes from a young woman in good health. Sequencing was carried out using blood. CDR3 in amino acids: CSARDSINEQFF. The CDR3 DNA follows: TGCAGTGCTAGAGACTCGATCAATGAGCAGTTCTTC.